The 8 T cell receptor beta chains given below trace back to one sample, sequenced in a study of cytomegalovirus exposure and HLA in healthy donors. It was with 60 Vbeta and 13 Jbeta primers that the PCR ran. The data were produced by immunoSEQ multiplex PCR, yet TCRdb's version contains in-frame clones alone and is incomplete. This sample has 75,000 to 100,000 clones; about 74% occur once, and the top ten carry around 1.8%. The sequencing sample was made of PBMCs. The origin of the receptors is a male donor in good health and CMV-seronegative.

The J gene is TRBJ2-5, the V gene TRBV5-4; 7 nucleotides match TRBD2. This CDR3 has 15 amino acids. Looked up from germline, CDR1 is SGHNT and CDR2 is YYREEE (reference sequence). The J segment lost 5 bases and the V segment lost 4 bases, leaving 11 bases of the junction unmatched. The CDR3 DNA is TGTGCCAGCAGCCCCCCTAGCGGAGGCCGGGAGACCCAGTACTTC. This codes for CASSPPSGGRETQYF.

The gene calls are TRBV5-1 and TRBJ2-7; 9 positions agree with TRBD1. The CDR3 extends over 14 amino acids. In germline, CDR1 is SGHRS, CDR2 YFSETQ. V lost 5 bases, J lost 9 bases, and 12 bases stayed unmatched. The CDR3 DNA sequence: TGCGCCAGCAGTCCCCGACAGGGGGAGACGTGGCAGTACTTC. As protein: CASSPRQGETWQYF.

This chain joins TRBV6-1 and TRBJ2-7; 7 bases agree with TRBD2. The CDR3 has 13 residues. CDR1 and CDR2 from the germline V gene are MNHNS and SASEGT. The ends lost 9 bases at V and 3 bases at J; junction bases unmatched: 8. The DNA for the CDR3 is TGTGCCAGTGCCGCGGGGAGGGGCTACGAGCAGTACTTC. It specifies CASAAGRGYEQYF.

This clone was detected only once. The genes are TRBV6-6 and TRBJ1-1; D unclear. Germline-derived CDR1 and CDR2 are MNHNY and SVGAGI (reference sequence). CDR3 size: 12 residues. Trimming removed 6 bases from V and 0 bases from J, with 5 bases in between. The CDR3 spells CASRAVNTEAFF. The CDR3 DNA sequence: TGTGCCAGCAGGGCAGTGAACACTGAAGCTTTCTTT.

The chain has TRBV9 and TRBJ1-2, with TRBD1 matching over 9 bases. Trimming cost V 2 bases and J 5 bases; bases outside gene matches: 4. The CDR3 loop spans 14 amino acids. Germline CDR1 reads SGDLS; CDR2 reads YYNGEE. CDR3 sequence (DNA): TGTGCCAGCAGCGTGGGACAGGGAGAATATGGCTACACCTTC. Its translation: CASSVGQGEYGYTF.

This clone was found a few times. The rearrangement joins TRBV25-1 to TRBJ1-1; D is unclear. Germline V gene data show CDR1 as MGHDK and CDR2 as SYGVNS. This CDR3 is 17 amino acids long. V was cut by 3 bases and J by 4 bases, with 21 bases left in between. The CDR3 sequence is CASSDPMVEGDGTEAFF. The CDR3 DNA reads TGTGCCAGCAGTGATCCGATGGTGGAGGGCGATGGCACTGAAGCTTTCTTT. Complete variable domain (other parts from reference TRBV25-1 and TRBJ1-1): EADIYQTPRYLVIGTGKKITLECSQTMGHDKMYWYQQDPGMELHLIHYSYGVNSTEKGDLSSESTVSRIRTEHFPLTLESARPSHTSQYLCASSDPMVEGDGTEAFFGQGTRLTVV.

The chain couples TRBV2 to TRBJ1-4, with 7 bases lining up with TRBD1. The CDR3 is 14 amino acids. Germline CDR1 is SNHLY and CDR2 is FYNNEI. The junction had 4 bases not matched to a gene; V was cut back by 6 bases and J by 3 bases. CDR3 residues: CASSAQGANEKLFF. The CDR3 DNA reads as TGTGCCAGCAGCGCCCAGGGGGCTAATGAAAAACTGTTTTTT.

This chain uses TRBV30 with TRBJ2-2, with D hard to call. The CDR3 has 14 amino acids. V gave up 0 bases and J gave up 1 base, with 6 bases separating them. Germline lookup yields CDR1 GTSNPN and CDR2 SVGIG (reference sequence). The CDR3 loop is CAWSVSRNTGELFF. The CDR3 coding sequence is TGTGCCTGGAGTGTGTCGCGGAACACCGGGGAGCTGTTTTTT.